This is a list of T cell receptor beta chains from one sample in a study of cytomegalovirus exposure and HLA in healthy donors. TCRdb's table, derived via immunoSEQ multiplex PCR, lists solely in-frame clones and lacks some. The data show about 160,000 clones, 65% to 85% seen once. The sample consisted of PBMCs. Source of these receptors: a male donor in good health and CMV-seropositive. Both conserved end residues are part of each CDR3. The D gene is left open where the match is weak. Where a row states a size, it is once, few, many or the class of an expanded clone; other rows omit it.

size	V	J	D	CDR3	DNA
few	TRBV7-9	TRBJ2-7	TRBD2	CASGTSGTYEQYF	TGTGCCAGTGGGACTAGCGGAACCTACGAGCAGTACTTC
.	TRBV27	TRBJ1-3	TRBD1	CASKDRGNSGNTIYF	TGTGCCAGTAAGGACAGGGGGAACTCTGGAAACACCATATATTTT
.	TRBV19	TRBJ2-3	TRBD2	CASSIGLAGADTQYF	TGTGCCAGTAGTATAGGCCTAGCGGGAGCTGATACGCAGTATTTT
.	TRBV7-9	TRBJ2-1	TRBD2	CASSHPPLLAGGYNEQFF	TGTGCCAGCAGCCATCCCCCCCTACTAGCGGGGGGGTACAATGAGCAGTTCTTC
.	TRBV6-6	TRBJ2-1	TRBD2	CAISPSGNYNEQFF	TGTGCCATCTCACCTAGCGGGAACTACAATGAGCAGTTCTTC
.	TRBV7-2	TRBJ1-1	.	CASSSQSRFNTEAFF	TGTGCCAGCAGCTCGCAGTCCCGTTTTAACACTGAAGCTTTCTTT
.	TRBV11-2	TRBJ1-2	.	CASSLEPTGSSYGYTF	TGTGCCAGCAGCTTAGAACCGACAGGTTCAAGCTATGGCTACACCTTC
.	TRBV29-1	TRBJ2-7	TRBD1	CSVAQGGYEQYF	TGCAGCGTTGCACAGGGGGGCTACGAGCAGTACTTC
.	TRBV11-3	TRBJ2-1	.	CASSLGGGVSYNEQFF	TGTGCCAGCAGCTTAGGGGGCGGGGTTTCCTACAATGAGCAGTTCTTC
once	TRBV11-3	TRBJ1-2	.	CASSANRAPAF	TGTGCCAGCAGCGCCAACAGGGCACCAGCCTTC
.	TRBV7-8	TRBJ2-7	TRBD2	CASSLAGGRPSYEQYF	TGTGCCAGCAGCTTAGCGGGCGGGAGGCCCTCCTACGAGCAGTACTTC
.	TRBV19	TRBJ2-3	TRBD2	CASYSMAGVGTQYF	TGTGCCAGTTACTCTATGGCGGGAGTGGGGACGCAGTATTTT
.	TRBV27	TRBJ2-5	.	CASSLNLGQIQEAQYF	TGTGCCAGCAGTTTAAACCTTGGACAGATCCAAGAGGCCCAGTACTTC
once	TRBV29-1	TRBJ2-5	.	CSVEVTGGRQETQYF	TGCAGCGTTGAAGTTACGGGGGGCCGCCAAGAGACCCAGTACTTC
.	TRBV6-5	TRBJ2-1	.	CASSYSLVHEQFF	TGTGCCAGCAGTTACTCACTAGTCCATGAGCAGTTCTTC
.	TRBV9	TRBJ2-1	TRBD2	CASSPLQRDTDEQFF	TGTGCCAGCAGCCCCCTCCAGCGGGATACCGATGAGCAGTTCTTC
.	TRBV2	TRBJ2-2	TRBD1	CASSGQGLSNTGELFF	TGTGCCAGCAGTGGACAGGGGCTATCGAACACCGGGGAGCTGTTTTTT